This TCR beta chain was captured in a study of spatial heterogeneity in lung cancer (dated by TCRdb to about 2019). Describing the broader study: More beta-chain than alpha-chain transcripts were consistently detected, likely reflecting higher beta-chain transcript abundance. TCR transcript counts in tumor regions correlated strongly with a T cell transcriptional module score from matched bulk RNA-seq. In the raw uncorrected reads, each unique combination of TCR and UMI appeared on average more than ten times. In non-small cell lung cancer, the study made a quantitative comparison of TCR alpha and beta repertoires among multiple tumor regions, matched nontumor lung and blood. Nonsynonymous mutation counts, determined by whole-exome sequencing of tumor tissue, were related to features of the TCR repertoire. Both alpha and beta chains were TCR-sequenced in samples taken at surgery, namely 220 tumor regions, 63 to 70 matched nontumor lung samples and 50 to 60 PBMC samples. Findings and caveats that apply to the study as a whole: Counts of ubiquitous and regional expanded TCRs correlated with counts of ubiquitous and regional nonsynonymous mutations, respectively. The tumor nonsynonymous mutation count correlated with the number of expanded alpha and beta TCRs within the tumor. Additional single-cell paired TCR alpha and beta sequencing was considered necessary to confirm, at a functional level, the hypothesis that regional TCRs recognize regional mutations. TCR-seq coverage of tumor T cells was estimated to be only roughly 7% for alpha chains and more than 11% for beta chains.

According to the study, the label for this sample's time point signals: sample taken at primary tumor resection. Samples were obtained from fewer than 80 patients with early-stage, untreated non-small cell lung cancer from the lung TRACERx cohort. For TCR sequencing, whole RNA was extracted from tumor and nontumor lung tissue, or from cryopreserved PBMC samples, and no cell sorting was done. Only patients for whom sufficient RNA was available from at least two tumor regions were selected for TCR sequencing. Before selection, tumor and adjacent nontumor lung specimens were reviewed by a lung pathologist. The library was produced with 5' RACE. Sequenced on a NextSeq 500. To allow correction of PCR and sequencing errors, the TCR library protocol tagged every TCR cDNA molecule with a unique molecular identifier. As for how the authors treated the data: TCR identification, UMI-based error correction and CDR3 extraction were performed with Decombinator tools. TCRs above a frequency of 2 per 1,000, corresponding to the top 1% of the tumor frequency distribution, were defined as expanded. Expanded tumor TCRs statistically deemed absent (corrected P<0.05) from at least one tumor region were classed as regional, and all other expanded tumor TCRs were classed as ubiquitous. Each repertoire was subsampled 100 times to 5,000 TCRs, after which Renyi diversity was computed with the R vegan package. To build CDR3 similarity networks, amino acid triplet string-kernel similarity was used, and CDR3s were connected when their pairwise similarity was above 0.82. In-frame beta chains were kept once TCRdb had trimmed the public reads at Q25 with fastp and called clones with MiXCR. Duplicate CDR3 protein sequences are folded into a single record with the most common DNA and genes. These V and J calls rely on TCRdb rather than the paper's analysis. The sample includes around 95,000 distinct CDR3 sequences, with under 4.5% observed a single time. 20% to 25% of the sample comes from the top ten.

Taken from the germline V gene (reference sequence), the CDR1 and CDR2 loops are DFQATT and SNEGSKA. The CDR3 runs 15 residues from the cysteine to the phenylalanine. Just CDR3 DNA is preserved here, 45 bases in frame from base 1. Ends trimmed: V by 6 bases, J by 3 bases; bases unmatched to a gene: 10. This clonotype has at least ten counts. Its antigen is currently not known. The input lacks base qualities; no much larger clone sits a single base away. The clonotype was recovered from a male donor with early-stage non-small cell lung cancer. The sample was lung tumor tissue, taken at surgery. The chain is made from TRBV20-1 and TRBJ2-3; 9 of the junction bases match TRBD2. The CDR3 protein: CSAPPSSGTTDTQYF. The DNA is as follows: TGCAGTGCCCCCCCCTCTAGCGGGACGACAGATACGCAGTATTTT.